Included here is one TCR beta chain sequence, with context. Its antigen is unidentified. Treatment given: approximately 11-day PBMC culture with coronavirus spike peptide pools or control peptides (ViraFEST assay). PBMCs were cultured at two million per well with approximately 9.4 IU/ml IL-2 and approximately 9.7 ug/ml peptide pools. With the Oncomine TCR Beta short-read assay, DNA from cultured CD4+ T cells was sequenced. TCRdb reanalysed the PCR reads using MiXCR and keeps one entry per CDR3 protein. Found here are about 10,000 distinct CDR3 sequences, under 30% of them singletons; the top ten hold about 22%. This sample was taken from a study of vaccination and CD4 T cells after COVID-19. About the research overall: The cells were exposed to overlapping spike peptides originating from SARS-CoV-2, HCoV-NL63, HCoV-OC43 and HCoV-229E for stimulation. General study points: Rising from about 20 to 38, the median of SARS-CoV-2-reactive clonotypes did not change significantly. Spike mono-reactive status applied to 304 of 307 vaccine-specific clones in convalescent patients.

This CDR3 spans 14 amino acids. Germline CDR1 and CDR2: MDHEN and SYDVKM. The V end lost 6 bases, the J end lost 7 bases, and 19 bases lay between the germline ends. The source material was cultured CD4+ T cells from blood. The origin of this receptor is a human donor with COVID-19. This chain links TRBV28 with TRBJ2-7; the D gene could be TRBD1 or TRBD2 (5 bases each). CDR3 protein: CASSLGTSVGEQYF. The CDR3 coding sequence is TGTGCCAGCAGCCTCGGGACCTCAGTGGGGGAGCAGTACTTC.